This TCR beta chain was found in a study of shared clonotypes between healthy human individuals. This CDR3 comprises 12 residues. Germline values: CDR1 SGHRS, CDR2 YFSETQ. V dropped 0 bases and J dropped 6 bases, with 5 bases sitting between them. Using immunoSEQ multiplex PCR, the repertoire was profiled, and TCRdb retains in-frame clones only, with some absent. The data show approximately 400,000 clones, roughly 96% seen once. Overall study results and limits: Though the depth was large, rarefaction showed that sorted-subset sequencing was incomplete.

Worth noting for this clone: Its matching antigen is unknown.

This clonotype was sampled from a man younger than 40 in good health. This rearrangement joins TRBV5-1 to TRBJ2-3, with D unresolved. The sequenced sample was memory CD8+ T cells sorted from blood. The subset here: CD45RO+ cells pooled with CCR7-negative TemRA cells. CDR3 nucleotides: TGCGCCAGCAGCTTGGCCAGGGATACGCAGTATTTT. Amino acids: CASSLARDTQYF.